Listed below are T cell receptor beta chains from one sample, sequenced in a study of T-cell reconstitution after alpha-beta-depleted transplantation in children. TCRdb called the PCR reads again in MiXCR, with one record for every CDR3 protein. The table includes about 190,000 distinct CDR3 sequences, around 10% detected once. Sample: PBMCs, taken before TCRalphabeta/CD19-depleted stem cell transplant. The receptors were gathered from a boy between 2 and 10 years old with acute myeloid leukemia, due to receive a stem cell transplant. CDR3s include the opening cysteine and the closing phenylalanine or tryptophan. Each record gives: J gene, D gene, clone size, V gene, CDR3 protein, CDR3 DNA. The D gene is left open where the match is weak. Size values are once, few and many counts, or a class for expanded clones, and some rows have none.

>TRBJ1-5|.|many|TRBV4-1
CASSQPGRVNQPQHF
TGCGCCAGCAGCCAGCCGGGGAGGGTCAATCAGCCCCAGCATTTT
>TRBJ2-2|TRBD1|many|TRBV10-3
CAMGTGTTGELFF
TGTGCCATGGGGACAGGGACCACCGGGGAGCTGTTTTTT
>TRBJ1-5|.|many|TRBV6-1
CASSMGYSNQPQHF
TGTGCCAGCAGTATGGGGTATAGCAATCAGCCCCAGCATTTT
>TRBJ2-5|TRBD2|many|TRBV20-1
CSALTSGRAPGTQYF
TGCAGTGCCCTTACTAGCGGGAGGGCCCCGGGGACCCAGTACTTC
>TRBJ1-6|.|many|TRBV20-1
CSAASQGGLGSPLHF
TGCAGTGCTGCCTCCCAGGGAGGGCTGGGCTCACCCCTCCACTTT
>TRBJ1-2|.|many|TRBV3-1
CASSYQTGGYGYTF
TGTGCCAGCAGCTACCAAACCGGGGGCTATGGCTACACCTTC
>TRBJ2-7|TRBD2|many|TRBV3-1
CASSPGLAGSYEQYF
TGTGCCAGCAGCCCGGGACTAGCGGGATCCTACGAGCAGTACTTC
>TRBJ1-5|.|many|TRBV19
CASSIYHGEGQPQHF
TGTGCCAGTAGTATTTACCACGGGGAAGGACAGCCCCAGCATTTT
>TRBJ1-2|TRBD1|many|TRBV12-3/TRBV12-4
CASSPPDRGGHTF
TGTGCCAGCAGTCCCCCTGACAGGGGAGGACACACCTTC
>TRBJ2-7|.|many|TRBV27
CASSSYWEQYF
TGTGCCAGCAGTTCATATTGGGAGCAGTACTTC
>TRBJ1-1|TRBD1|many|TRBV20-1
CSAWDRGRTEAFF
TGCAGTGCCTGGGACAGGGGGCGTACTGAAGCTTTCTTT
>TRBJ2-1|TRBD2|many|TRBV7-3
CASSSKAGGNEQFF
TGTGCCAGCAGCTCAAAGGCCGGGGGGAATGAGCAGTTCTTC
>TRBJ2-7|.|many|TRBV5-1
CASSYGQHYEQYF
TGCGCCAGCAGCTACGGACAGCACTACGAGCAGTACTTC
>TRBJ2-5|TRBD2|many|TRBV7-2
CASIQQSGGGGRETQYF
TGTGCCAGCATCCAACAGTCGGGGGGGGGCGGTAGGGAGACCCAGTACTTC
>TRBJ2-1|.|many|TRBV14
CASSQTGRYENEQFF
TGTGCCAGCAGTCAGACAGGTCGATACGAAAATGAGCAGTTCTTC
>TRBJ1-6|TRBD1|.|TRBV6-5
CASSYSARGAYNSPLHF
TGTGCCAGCAGTTACTCGGCCAGGGGGGCGTATAATTCACCCCTCCACTTT
>TRBJ2-3|.|few|TRBV11-2
CASSLERDTQYF
TGTGCCAGCAGCTTAGAGCGGGATACGCAGTATTTT
>TRBJ2-3|.|many|TRBV6-1
CASSPQGLTSTDTQYF
TGTGCCAGCAGTCCACAGGGTTTAACTAGCACAGATACGCAGTATTTT
>TRBJ2-7|.|many|TRBV27
CASSRLGVSSYEQYF
TGTGCCAGCAGCCGCCTAGGGGTGAGCTCCTACGAGCAGTACTTC
>TRBJ1-4|.|many|TRBV7-2
CASSRSPGNEKLFF
TGTGCCAGCAGCCGATCACCGGGGAATGAAAAACTGTTTTTT
>TRBJ2-7|TRBD2|many|TRBV20-1
CSARDPRTSFYEQYF
TGCAGTGCTAGAGATCCGAGGACTAGCTTTTACGAGCAGTACTTC
>TRBJ2-1|TRBD2|many|TRBV20-1
CSARALSGGAGYNEQFF
TGCAGTGCTAGAGCGTTAAGCGGGGGGGCGGGGTACAATGAGCAGTTCTTC